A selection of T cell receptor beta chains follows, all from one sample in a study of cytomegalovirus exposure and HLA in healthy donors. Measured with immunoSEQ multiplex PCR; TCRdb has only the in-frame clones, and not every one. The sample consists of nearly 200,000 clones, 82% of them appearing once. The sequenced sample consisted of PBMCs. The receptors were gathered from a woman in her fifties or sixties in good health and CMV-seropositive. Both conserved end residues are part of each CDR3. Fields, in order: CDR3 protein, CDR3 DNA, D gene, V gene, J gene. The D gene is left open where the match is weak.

CDR3aa: CASSHIAGGIDEQFF
CDR3nt: TGTGCCAGCAGCCACATAGCGGGGGGCATAGATGAGCAGTTCTTC
d_gene: TRBD2
v_gene: TRBV11-2
j_gene: TRBJ2-1

CDR3aa: CASSQDRAAGGSYTF
CDR3nt: TGCGCCAGCAGCCAAGATAGGGCGGCAGGGGGAAGTTACACCTTC
d_gene: TRBD1
v_gene: TRBV4-3
j_gene: TRBJ1-2

CDR3aa: CASSRGVTGANGLTF
CDR3nt: TGTGCCAGCAGTCGGGGGGTGACTGGGGCCAACGGCCTGACTTTC
d_gene: TRBD2
v_gene: TRBV5-4
j_gene: TRBJ2-6

CDR3aa: CATSRPPAGAMGKNSQYF
CDR3nt: TGTGCCACCAGCAGACCCCCGGCAGGGGCAATGGGCAAAAACAGTCAGTACTTC
d_gene: .
v_gene: TRBV15
j_gene: TRBJ2-4

CDR3aa: CAGRQRESDEQYF
CDR3nt: TGCGCCGGCAGGCAACGGGAATCGGACGAGCAGTACTTC
d_gene: .
v_gene: TRBV5-1
j_gene: TRBJ2-7

CDR3aa: CASTKGLAGGSWEQFF
CDR3nt: TGTGCCAGTACCAAAGGACTAGCGGGGGGGAGTTGGGAGCAGTTCTTC
d_gene: TRBD2
v_gene: TRBV19
j_gene: TRBJ2-1

CDR3aa: CASSSGVGEQFF
CDR3nt: TGTGCCAGCAGCTCAGGGGTTGGTGAGCAGTTCTTC
d_gene: .
v_gene: TRBV7-2
j_gene: TRBJ2-1

CDR3aa: CASRLTSGSGDIQYF
CDR3nt: TGTGCCAGCAGGCTTACTAGCGGGAGTGGAGACATTCAGTACTTC
d_gene: TRBD2
v_gene: TRBV28
j_gene: TRBJ2-4

CDR3aa: CASSLAGGADYGYTF
CDR3nt: TGTGCCAGCAGCTTGGCCGGAGGGGCCGACTATGGCTACACCTTC
d_gene: .
v_gene: TRBV5-4
j_gene: TRBJ1-2

CDR3aa: CASSPGEDQPQHF
CDR3nt: TGTGCCAGCTCACCAGGGGAGGATCAGCCCCAGCATTTT
d_gene: .
v_gene: TRBV18
j_gene: TRBJ1-5

CDR3aa: CASRGQGIGGYTF
CDR3nt: TGTGCCAGCAGGGGACAGGGAATTGGCGGCTACACCTTC
d_gene: TRBD1
v_gene: TRBV28
j_gene: TRBJ1-2

CDR3aa: CASSHSLRGENTQYF
CDR3nt: TGTGCCAGCAGCCACTCGCTTCGGGGGGAAAATACGCAGTATTTT
d_gene: TRBD2
v_gene: TRBV4-2
j_gene: TRBJ2-3

CDR3aa: CASSRSMSYEQYF
CDR3nt: TGTGCCAGCTCACGTAGTATGTCCTACGAGCAGTACTTC
d_gene: .
v_gene: TRBV18
j_gene: TRBJ2-7

CDR3aa: CASSLVGVETQYF
CDR3nt: TGTGCCAGCAGCTTAGTAGGGGTAGAGACCCAGTACTTC
d_gene: .
v_gene: TRBV7-9
j_gene: TRBJ2-5

CDR3aa: CASSQDSRGNSPLHF
CDR3nt: TGTGCCAGCAGCCAAGATTCGAGGGGGAATTCACCCCTCCACTTT
d_gene: .
v_gene: TRBV14
j_gene: TRBJ1-6

CDR3aa: CASSDPLSWCEKLFF
CDR3nt: TGTGCCAGCAGTGACCCTCTAAGCTGGTGCGAAAAACTGTTTTTT
d_gene: .
v_gene: TRBV6-4
j_gene: TRBJ1-4

CDR3aa: CASRYGGAPVQFF
CDR3nt: TGTGCCAGCAGGTACGGCGGGGCCCCAGTGCAGTTCTTC
d_gene: .
v_gene: TRBV28
j_gene: TRBJ2-1

CDR3aa: CASSYPLGRDFDSGANVLTF
CDR3nt: TGTGCCAGCAGTTACCCCTTGGGGAGGGACTTCGACTCTGGGGCCAACGTCCTGACTTTC
d_gene: TRBD2
v_gene: TRBV6-7
j_gene: TRBJ2-6

CDR3aa: CASGQQETQYF
CDR3nt: TGCGCCAGCGGCCAACAAGAGACCCAGTACTTC
d_gene: .
v_gene: TRBV5-1
j_gene: TRBJ2-5

CDR3aa: CASSTQGAGNTIYF
CDR3nt: TGTGCCAGTAGTACACAGGGAGCAGGAAACACCATATATTTT
d_gene: .
v_gene: TRBV19
j_gene: TRBJ1-3

CDR3aa: CASSLESVGYTF
CDR3nt: TGTGCCAGCAGCTTGGAATCAGTCGGCTACACCTTC
d_gene: .
v_gene: TRBV5-4
j_gene: TRBJ1-2

CDR3aa: CASSVSWTSGSQGTDTQYF
CDR3nt: TGTGCCAGCAGCGTAAGTTGGACTAGCGGGAGCCAAGGCACAGATACGCAGTATTTT
d_gene: TRBD2
v_gene: TRBV9
j_gene: TRBJ2-3

CDR3aa: CASSLVLVAGGFGELFF
CDR3nt: TGTGCCAGCAGCTTAGTTTTGGTAGCGGGAGGATTCGGGGAGCTGTTTTTT
d_gene: TRBD2
v_gene: TRBV7-2
j_gene: TRBJ2-2

CDR3aa: CASSQGTGATEDTQYF
CDR3nt: TGCGCCAGCAGCCAGGGCACAGGCGCCACAGAAGATACGCAGTATTTT
d_gene: .
v_gene: TRBV5-1
j_gene: TRBJ2-3

CDR3aa: CASSNPPVNTEAFF
CDR3nt: TGTGCCAGCAGCAATCCTCCAGTGAACACTGAAGCTTTCTTT
d_gene: .
v_gene: TRBV7-9
j_gene: TRBJ1-1

CDR3aa: CASRQGLNNEQFF
CDR3nt: TGTGCCAGCAGGCAGGGGCTTAACAATGAGCAGTTCTTC
d_gene: .
v_gene: TRBV2
j_gene: TRBJ2-1

CDR3aa: CASSLNPGNEKLFF
CDR3nt: TGCGCCAGCAGCCTCAACCCAGGGAATGAAAAACTGTTTTTT
d_gene: .
v_gene: TRBV5-1
j_gene: TRBJ1-4

CDR3aa: CASSPPTGQGTYEQYF
CDR3nt: TGTGCCAGCTCACCGCCGACGGGACAGGGTACCTACGAGCAGTACTTC
d_gene: TRBD1
v_gene: TRBV18
j_gene: TRBJ2-7

CDR3aa: CASRGGGPVETQYF
CDR3nt: TGTGCCAGCAGGGGCGGGGGGCCGGTTGAGACCCAGTACTTC
d_gene: TRBD2
v_gene: TRBV28
j_gene: TRBJ2-5

CDR3aa: CASSPWEGRSGETQYF
CDR3nt: TGTGCCAGCAGCCCATGGGAGGGCAGGTCTGGGGAGACCCAGTACTTC
d_gene: TRBD2
v_gene: TRBV7-9
j_gene: TRBJ2-5

CDR3aa: CASSETGINEKLFF
CDR3nt: TGTGCCAGCAGTGAAACAGGGATTAATGAAAAACTGTTTTTT
d_gene: .
v_gene: TRBV6-1
j_gene: TRBJ1-4

CDR3aa: CSAGTPGDTEAFF
CDR3nt: TGCAGCGCCGGGACACCAGGAGACACTGAAGCTTTCTTT
d_gene: .
v_gene: TRBV29-1
j_gene: TRBJ1-1

CDR3aa: CASRGTGAGNTIYF
CDR3nt: TGTGCCAGCCGTGGGACAGGGGCTGGAAACACCATATATTTT
d_gene: TRBD1
v_gene: TRBV6-5
j_gene: TRBJ1-3

CDR3aa: CASSGDRGTDTQYF
CDR3nt: TGTGCCAGCAGCGGAGACAGAGGCACAGATACGCAGTATTTT
d_gene: .
v_gene: TRBV2
j_gene: TRBJ2-3

CDR3aa: CASFRQGVGNTIYF
CDR3nt: TGTGCCAGCTTCAGACAGGGGGTGGGAAACACCATATATTTT
d_gene: TRBD1
v_gene: TRBV28
j_gene: TRBJ1-3